The 4 T cell receptor beta chains given below trace back to one sample, sequenced in a study of pediatric ulcerative colitis. The protocol was immunoSEQ multiplex PCR, while the TCRdb copy is restricted to in-frame clones and leaves out a portion. The data show about 64,000 clones, 85% to 90% seen once. Source material: blood. These receptors all stem from a boy younger than 18 with severe ulcerative colitis.

The gene calls are TRBV7-8 and TRBJ1-1; perhaps TRBD1 as D (5 bases). The CDR3 has 16 residues. Trimming took 3 bases from V and 3 from J, leaving 17 bases between them. The V gene's germline CDR1 is SGHVS and CDR2 FQNEAQ. In nucleotides, the CDR3 is TGTGCCAGCAGCTTGCCCGTGGGGGGTTTGCACACTGAAGCTTTCTTT. It specifies CASSLPVGGLHTEAFF.

This clone was observed a few times. CDR3 amino acids: CASSLTGYQPQHF. CDR3 nucleotides: TGTGCCAGCAGTTTAACAGGGTATCAGCCCCAGCATTTT. The V and J genes are TRBV28 and TRBJ1-5; D perhaps matches TRBD1 (6 bases). CDR1 MDHEN and CDR2 SYDVKM come from the germline V gene. Trimming cost V 2 bases and J 5 bases, with 7 bases left between them. This CDR3 contains 13 residues.

This clone has only one observation. This sequence joins TRBV19 and TRBJ2-5, with 11 positions matching TRBD2. Per the germline V gene, CDR1 is LNHDA and CDR2 is SQIVND (reference sequence). The ends lost 5 bases at V and 2 bases at J; junction bases unmatched: 4. The CDR3 totals 15 residues. The CDR3 loop reads CASSVTSGGQETQYF. The CDR3 DNA reads as TGTGCCAGTAGTGTTACTAGCGGGGGTCAAGAGACCCAGTACTTC.

This clone was seen a handful of times. The genes are TRBV30 and TRBJ1-1; no firm D call. Germline values: CDR1 GTSNPN, CDR2 SVGIG (reference sequence). This CDR3 is 13 amino acids long. Between the trimmed V and J ends, which lost 0 bases and 3 bases, there was a span of 8 bases. CDR3 DNA sequence: TGTGCCTGGAGTGTGAGGGAACACACTGAAGCTTTCTTT. This encodes CAWSVREHTEAFF.